This T cell receptor beta chain was found in a study of blood T cell repertoires in COVID-19. CDR3 length: 14 amino acids. The V gene lost 0 bases and the J gene lost 3 bases, with 6 bases spanning the gap. Germline CDR1 is SGHNT and CDR2 is YENEEA. As handled by the study authors: Scientists estimated how many nucleated cells there were by amplifying reference gene primers. TCRdb's copy holds only in-frame clones and misses some; the assay was immunoSEQ multiplex PCR. The V and J calls and clone size were taken over from that table, and D and trimming were inferred from the DNA. Here the sample spans 250,000 to 300,000 clones, roughly 85% being singletons. Those enrolled, adults aged 18 to 89 years, came from some 23 US areas. Allocation to cohorts depended on clinical history reported by the participants.

Sequenced sample: PBMCs or T cells enriched from blood (not recorded which). The receptor's source is a middle-aged man who had been exposed to COVID-19. This chain uses TRBV11-3 with TRBJ1-5; D is unclear. CDR3 sequence (DNA): TGTGCCAGCAGCTTAGATGGAGACAATCAGCCCCAGCATTTT. It translates to CASSLDGDNQPQHF. The whole variable domain, filled in from reference TRBV11-3 and TRBJ1-5, reads EAGVVQSPRYKIIEKKQPVAFWCNPISGHNTLYWYLQNLGQGPELLIRYENEEAVDDSQLPKDRFSAERLKGVDSTLKIQPAELGDSAVYLCASSLDGDNQPQHFGDGTRLSIL.